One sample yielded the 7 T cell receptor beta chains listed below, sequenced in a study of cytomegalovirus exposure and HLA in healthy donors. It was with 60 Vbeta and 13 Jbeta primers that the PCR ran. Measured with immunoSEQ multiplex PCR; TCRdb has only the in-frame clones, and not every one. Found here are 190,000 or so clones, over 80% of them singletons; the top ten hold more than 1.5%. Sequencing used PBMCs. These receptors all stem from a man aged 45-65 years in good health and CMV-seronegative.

The CDR3 spells CASRGTGLGNEKLFF. As DNA, the CDR3 is TGTGCCAGCAGGGGGACAGGTTTGGGTAATGAAAAACTGTTTTTT. The chain recombines TRBV2 with TRBJ1-4; 8 nucleotides line up with TRBD1. The trim removed 6 bases at V and 4 bases at J, leaving 7 bases unmatched. The CDR3 totals 15 residues. The germline gives CDR1 SNHLY, CDR2 FYNNEI. Variable domain in full (rest from reference TRBV2 and TRBJ1-4): EPEVTQTPSHQVTQMGQEVILRCVPISNHLYFYWYRQILGQKVEFLVSFYNNEISEKSEIFDDQFSVERPDGSNFTLKIRSTKLEDSAMYFCASRGTGLGNEKLFFGSGTQLSVL.

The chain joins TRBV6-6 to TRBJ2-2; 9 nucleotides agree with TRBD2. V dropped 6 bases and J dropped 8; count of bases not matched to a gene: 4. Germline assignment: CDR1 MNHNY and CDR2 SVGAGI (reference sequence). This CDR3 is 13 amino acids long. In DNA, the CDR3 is TGTGCCAGCAGGCGGGGGGGAGGGGGGGAGCTGTTTTTT. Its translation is CASRRGGGGELFF.

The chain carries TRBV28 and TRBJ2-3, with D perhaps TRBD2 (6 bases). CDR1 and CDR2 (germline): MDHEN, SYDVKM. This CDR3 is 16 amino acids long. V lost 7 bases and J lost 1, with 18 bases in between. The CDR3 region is CASTQTYGGGTDTQYF. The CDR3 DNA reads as TGTGCCAGCACCCAGACGTATGGCGGGGGCACAGATACGCAGTATTTT.

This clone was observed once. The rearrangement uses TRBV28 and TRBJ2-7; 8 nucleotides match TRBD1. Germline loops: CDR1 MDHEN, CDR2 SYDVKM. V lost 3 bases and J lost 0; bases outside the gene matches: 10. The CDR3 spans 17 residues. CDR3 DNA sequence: TGTGCCAGCAGTTTTTTGGAGTCGACAGGGGTCTCCTACGAGCAGTACTTC. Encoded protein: CASSFLESTGVSYEQYF.

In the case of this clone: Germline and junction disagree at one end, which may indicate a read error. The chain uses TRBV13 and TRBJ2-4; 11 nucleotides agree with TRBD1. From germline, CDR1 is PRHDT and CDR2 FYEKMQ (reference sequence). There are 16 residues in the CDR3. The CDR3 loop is CASSLGQGQGGNIQYF. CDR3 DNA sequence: TGTGCCAGCAGCCTAGGCCAGGGACAGGGGGGAAACATTCAGTACTTC.

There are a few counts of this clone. The CDR3 DNA sequence: TGCAGTGCTAGTAGATCCTACGAGCAGTACTTC. Encoded protein: CSASRSYEQYF. V gene TRBV20-1 combines with J gene TRBJ2-7, with D uncertain. V was trimmed by 3 bases and J by 1 base, leaving 4 bases between them. The CDR3 contains 11 residues. Per the germline V gene, CDR1 is DFQATT and CDR2 is SNEGSKA (reference sequence).

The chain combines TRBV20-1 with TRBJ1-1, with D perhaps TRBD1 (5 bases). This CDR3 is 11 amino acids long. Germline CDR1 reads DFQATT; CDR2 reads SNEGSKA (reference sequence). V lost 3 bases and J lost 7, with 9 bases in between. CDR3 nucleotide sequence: TGCAGTGCTAGGACAGACCTTGAAGCTTTCTTT. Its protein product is CSARTDLEAFF.